This is a list of T cell receptor beta chains from one sample in a study of T cells in localized non-small cell lung cancer. Produced via immunoSEQ multiplex PCR; TCRdb's table is partial and in-frame only. The repertoire holds approximately 40,000 clones, with around 87% as singletons. The sample in question was peripheral blood, obtained before any cancer treatment. The receptors derive from a man between 18 and 55 years old with stage I lung adenocarcinoma. Each CDR3 is given with its conserved first and last residue. A D gene is named only where the DNA matches it firmly. Size tells how often a clone was seen (once, few, many) or the class of an expanded clone, and some rows leave it out.

abundance | d_gene | j_gene | v_gene | CDR3aa | CDR3nt
. | . | TRBJ1-2 | TRBV13 | CASSLGEGGYGYTF | TGTGCCAGCAGCTTAGGAGAGGGAGGGTATGGCTACACCTTC
. | . | TRBJ1-2 | TRBV15 | CATSRLRDGNYGYTF | TGTGCCACCAGCAGACTCCGGGACGGTAACTATGGCTACACCTTC
. | . | TRBJ2-7 | TRBV4-1 | CASSQEGGFTYEQYF | TGCGCCAGCAGCCAAGAGGGAGGTTTTACCTACGAGCAGTACTTC
. | TRBD2 | TRBJ2-1 | TRBV5-1 | CASSTRTSGEQFF | TGCGCCAGCAGCACTAGGACTAGCGGGGAGCAGTTCTTC
. | TRBD1 | TRBJ2-2 | TRBV18 | CASSKTLTGGNTGELFF | TGTGCCAGCTCAAAGACACTGACAGGGGGGAACACCGGGGAGCTGTTTTTT
. | TRBD1 | TRBJ1-1 | TRBV5-1 | CASSGARQGFYTEAFF | TGCGCCAGCAGCGGGGCCCGACAGGGGTTTTACACTGAAGCTTTCTTT
. | TRBD2 | TRBJ2-3 | TRBV28 | CAVQVAGGHTDTQYF | TGTGCCGTCCAGGTAGCGGGGGGCCACACAGATACGCAGTATTTT
. | . | TRBJ2-3 | TRBV7-6 | CASSFSMDTQYF | TGTGCCAGCAGCTTCTCTATGGATACGCAGTATTTT
few | . | TRBJ1-5 | TRBV9 | CASSLHSNQPQHF | TGTGCCAGCAGTTTGCATAGCAATCAGCCCCAGCATTTT
. | TRBD1 | TRBJ1-1 | TRBV11-1 | CASSGRDRVNTEAFF | TGTGCCAGCAGCGGTCGGGACAGAGTGAACACTGAAGCTTTCTTT
. | . | TRBJ1-2 | TRBV9 | CASSVSHDGNNYGYTF | TGTGCCAGCAGCGTATCCCATGATGGAAACAACTATGGCTACACCTTC
few | . | TRBJ2-2 | TRBV5-8 | CASSFPGLRELFF | TGTGCCAGCAGCTTCCCGGGGCTACGGGAGCTGTTTTTT
once | . | TRBJ2-7 | TRBV10-3 | CAISPGTSYEQYF | TGTGCCATCAGTCCTGGGACAAGCTACGAGCAGTACTTC
. | TRBD1 | TRBJ1-4 | TRBV5-6 | CASSPGQAGRQKLFF | TGTGCCAGCAGCCCCGGACAGGCGGGCAGGCAAAAACTGTTTTTT
. | . | TRBJ1-6 | TRBV30 | CAWGRRGIDSPLHF | TGTGCCTGGGGACGGAGAGGTATAGATTCACCCCTCCACTTT
. | . | TRBJ2-7 | TRBV19 | CASSPRGSTYEQYF | TGTGCCAGTAGCCCCCGGGGCAGTACCTACGAGCAGTACTTC
. | . | TRBJ2-3 | TRBV2 | CASRADTDTQYF | TGTGCCAGCAGGGCGGACACAGATACGCAGTATTTT
. | . | TRBJ2-1 | TRBV19 | CASSITGLPNEQFF | TGTGCCAGTAGTATTACGGGACTCCCAAATGAGCAGTTCTTC
. | . | TRBJ1-4 | TRBV5-6 | CASSRTVNEKLFF | TGTGCCAGCAGCCGGACTGTGAATGAAAAACTGTTTTTT
. | . | TRBJ2-7 | TRBV7-2 | CASSLTVQGPYEQYF | TGTGCCAGCAGCTTAACGGTGCAGGGACCCTACGAGCAGTACTTC
. | . | TRBJ1-4 | TRBV6-6 | CASTHNSEGEKLFF | TGTGCCAGCACCCACAACTCAGAGGGTGAAAAACTGTTTTTT
. | . | TRBJ1-2 | TRBV19 | CASSISNYGYTF | TGTGCCAGTAGTATATCTAACTATGGCTACACCTTC
. | TRBD1 | TRBJ1-2 | TRBV30 | CASWSGQGNYGYTF | TGTGCCTCATGGTCCGGACAGGGAAACTATGGCTACACCTTC
once | . | TRBJ2-3 | TRBV7-8 | CASSSEGVSTDTQYF | TGTGCCAGCAGCTCCGAGGGGGTTAGCACAGATACGCAGTATTTT
. | TRBD1 | TRBJ2-7 | TRBV11-2 | CASSRDRGVREQYF | TGTGCCAGCAGCCGCGACAGGGGAGTCCGCGAGCAGTACTTC
. | TRBD2 | TRBJ2-1 | TRBV5-5 | CASSYLAGVHNEQFF | TGTGCCAGCAGCTACCTAGCGGGGGTGCACAATGAGCAGTTCTTC
. | . | TRBJ2-6 | TRBV12-1 | CASSFVKDPRDSGANVLTF | TGTGCCAGCAGCTTTGTTAAGGATCCGAGAGACTCTGGGGCCAACGTCCTGACTTTC
. | . | TRBJ2-2 | TRBV13 | CASSLYANTGELFF | TGTGCCAGCAGCTTATACGCGAACACCGGGGAGCTGTTTTTT
few | . | TRBJ1-1 | TRBV6-1 | CASSEDSGTEAFF | TGTGCCAGCAGTGAAGATTCGGGCACTGAAGCTTTCTTT
. | . | TRBJ1-3 | TRBV27 | CARKGSQGARNTIYF | TGTGCCAGAAAAGGGTCACAGGGCGCAAGAAACACCATATATTTT
. | . | TRBJ2-2 | TRBV7-9 | CAGSRTENTGELFF | TGTGCCGGATCCAGGACGGAGAACACCGGGGAGCTGTTTTTT
. | . | TRBJ2-5 | TRBV5-4 | CASSRERAGGETQYF | TGTGCCAGCAGCCGTGAGCGGGCCGGAGGGGAGACCCAGTACTTC
medium-sized | . | TRBJ1-5 | TRBV5-1 | CASSLSGDQPQHF | TGCGCCAGCAGCTTATCAGGGGATCAGCCCCAGCATTTT
. | TRBD2 | TRBJ2-7 | TRBV7-8 | CASRSSGGAYEQYF | TGTGCCAGCAGGTCTAGCGGGGGGGCCTACGAGCAGTACTTC
. | . | TRBJ2-7 | TRBV5-6 | CASSLGLSSSYEQYF | TGTGCCAGCAGCTTGGGATTATCGAGCTCCTACGAGCAGTACTTC
few | . | TRBJ2-3 | TRBV5-1 | CASSLISQPPDTQYF | TGCGCCAGCAGCTTGATATCGCAACCGCCGGATACGCAGTATTTT
. | . | TRBJ1-5 | TRBV5-6 | CASSLGGTGLYQPQHF | TGTGCCAGCAGCTTGGGAGGAACAGGTCTTTATCAGCCCCAGCATTTT
. | . | TRBJ2-7 | TRBV4-2 | CASSSRLISYEQYF | TGTGCCAGCAGCTCCCGACTGATCTCCTACGAGCAGTACTTC
few | . | TRBJ1-2 | TRBV18 | CASSPDSGGYTF | TGTGCCAGCTCACCAGACAGCGGTGGCTACACCTTC